This T cell receptor beta chain derives from a study of blood T cells in healthy people across ages. Trimming cost V 5 bases and J 9 bases; bases outside gene matches: 12. This CDR3 has 15 amino acids. Germline V gene data show CDR1 as SEHNR and CDR2 as FQNEAQ (reference sequence). Combining a sample-barcoded 5' primer with a J-beta primer mix, a second PCR ran for 7 to 11 cycles. Via MiXCR, TCRdb re-called the 5' RACE reads, giving one row per CDR3 protein. The sample yields about 620,000 distinct CDR3 sequences, about 51% seen once. This clonotype occurred many times. The specimen was blood. The chain is built from TRBV7-9 and TRBJ2-1; 8 bases agree with TRBD2. This TCR was sampled from a woman of 80 years or more in good health. CDR3 residues: CASSLPGLDASEQFF. Here the CDR3 DNA reads TGTGCCAGCAGCCTGCCGGGACTAGACGCTAGTGAGCAGTTCTTC.